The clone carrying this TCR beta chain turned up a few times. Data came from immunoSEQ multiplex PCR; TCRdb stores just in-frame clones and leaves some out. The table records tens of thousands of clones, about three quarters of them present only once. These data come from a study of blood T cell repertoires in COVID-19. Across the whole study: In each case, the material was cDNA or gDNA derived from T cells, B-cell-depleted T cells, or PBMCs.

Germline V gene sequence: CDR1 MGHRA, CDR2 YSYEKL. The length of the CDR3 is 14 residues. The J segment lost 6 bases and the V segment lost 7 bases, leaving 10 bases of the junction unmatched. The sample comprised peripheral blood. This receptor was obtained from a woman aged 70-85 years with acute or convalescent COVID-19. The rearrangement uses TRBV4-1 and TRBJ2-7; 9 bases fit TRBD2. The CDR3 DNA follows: TGCGCCAGCAAAGGGGCTAGCGGGACCTCCGAGCAGTACTTC. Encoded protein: CASKGASGTSEQYF.